One and the same sample provided the 9 T cell receptor beta chains below, sequenced in a study of T cell repertoires and HLA-DP antigens. The assay was immunoSEQ multiplex PCR, and TCRdb's table has in-frame clones only and misses some. Seen here are some 89,000 clones, more than 75% observed once, and the top ten hold less than 2%. The antigens for these receptors are not known. Specimen: CD4+ T cells from PBMCs. The receptor set was obtained from a man aged 45-65 years in good health and CMV-seronegative.

This chain links TRBV30 with TRBJ2-1; D unresolved. The CDR3 sequence is 12 residues long. Per germline, CDR1 GTSNPN and CDR2 SVGIG (reference sequence). The V end was cut by 1 base, the J end by 6 bases, with 7 bases between. CDR3 residues: CAWSESSNEQFF. DNA for the CDR3: TGTGCCTGGAGTGAGAGTTCCAATGAGCAGTTCTTC.

The chain carries TRBV25-1 and TRBJ1-1; D remains ambiguous. The CDR3 extends over 14 amino acids. Trimming took off 4 bases at V and 7 bases at J, with 16 bases between the two ends. Germline-derived CDR1 and CDR2 are MGHDK and SYGVNS. The chain's CDR3 is CASSARQAPYEAFF. The CDR3 coding sequence is TGTGCCAGCAGTGCCCGCCAGGCCCCTTATGAAGCTTTCTTT.

This clone was picked up a small number of times. The chain is built from TRBV6-5 and TRBJ1-2; TRBD1 agrees at 8 bases. The CDR3 is made up of 13 amino acids. The junction had 5 bases not matched to a gene; V was cut back by 5 bases and J by 6 bases. Germline loops: CDR1 MNHEY, CDR2 SVGAGI. This CDR3 is CASSTGGVDGYTF. The CDR3 nucleotides are TGTGCCAGCAGTACAGGGGGAGTGGATGGCTACACCTTC.

J is TRBJ1-1 and V is TRBV6-5; 8 bases match TRBD1. V shed 7 bases and J 4 bases; nucleotides not matched to a gene: 5. The CDR3 is 13 residues long. CDR1 and CDR2 from the germline V gene are MNHEY and SVGAGI. For the CDR3, the DNA is TGTGCCAGCATCACAGGACAGGGCACTGAAGCTTTCTTT. This encodes CASITGQGTEAFF.

This clone was seen a handful of times. This chain connects TRBV30 to TRBJ2-4; D is uncertain. Germline assignment: CDR1 GTSNPN and CDR2 SVGIG (reference sequence). The V gene lost 2 bases and the J gene lost 0 bases, with 11 bases spanning the gap. The CDR3 runs to 15 residues. The CDR3 spells CAWSSQLVAKNIQYF. Here the CDR3 DNA reads TGTGCCTGGAGTTCCCAGTTGGTAGCCAAAAACATTCAGTACTTC.

The rearrangement links TRBV4-2 to TRBJ1-1; D uncertain. CDR1 LGHNA and CDR2 YNFKEQ come from the germline V gene. The CDR3 totals 14 residues. V was trimmed by 0 bases and J by 4 bases, leaving 9 bases between them. In nucleotides, the CDR3 is TGTGCCAGCAGCCAAGATTTGGCGGCCACTGAAGCTTTCTTT. It encodes CASSQDLAATEAFF.

The chain is built from TRBV11-3 and TRBJ1-4; 9 nucleotides agree with TRBD1. Unmatched junction bases numbered 17, after V lost 5 bases and J lost 10 bases. CDR1 SGHNT and CDR2 YENEEA come from the germline V gene. CDR3 length: 17 amino acids. Here the CDR3 reads CASSLQQGASDRGKLFF. Written as DNA, the CDR3 is TGTGCCAGCAGCCTCCAACAGGGGGCGTCTGATAGAGGAAAACTGTTTTTT.

The gene calls are TRBV6-5 and TRBJ1-1; possibly TRBD1 for D (5 bases). Deletions cut 0 bases from V and 8 bases from J, with 10 bases between. Germline CDR1 and CDR2: MNHEY and SVGAGI. This CDR3 is 13 amino acids long. The CDR3 spells CASSYSSGSEAFF. CDR3 in DNA: TGTGCCAGCAGTTACTCATCAGGGTCCGAAGCTTTCTTT.

The chain is built from TRBV7-2 and TRBJ2-5; 9 nucleotides agree with TRBD2. V shed 5 bases and J 4 bases; nucleotides not matched to a gene: 5. This CDR3 has 14 residues. In germline, CDR1 is SGHTA, CDR2 FQGNSA. CDR3: CASSPRGGRETQYF. DNA of the CDR3: TGTGCCAGCAGCCCGCGGGGGGGCCGAGAGACCCAGTACTTC.